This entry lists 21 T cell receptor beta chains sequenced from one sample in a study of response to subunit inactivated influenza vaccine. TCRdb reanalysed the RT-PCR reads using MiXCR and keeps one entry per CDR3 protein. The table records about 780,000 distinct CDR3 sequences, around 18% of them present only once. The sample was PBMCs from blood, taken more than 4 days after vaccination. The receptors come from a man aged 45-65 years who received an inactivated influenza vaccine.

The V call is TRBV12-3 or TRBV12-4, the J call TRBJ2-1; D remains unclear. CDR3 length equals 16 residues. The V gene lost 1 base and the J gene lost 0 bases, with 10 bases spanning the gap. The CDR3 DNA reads TGTGCCAGCAGTTTAGACGGCCTGAGCTCCTACAATGAGCAGTTCTTC. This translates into CASSLDGLSSYNEQFF.

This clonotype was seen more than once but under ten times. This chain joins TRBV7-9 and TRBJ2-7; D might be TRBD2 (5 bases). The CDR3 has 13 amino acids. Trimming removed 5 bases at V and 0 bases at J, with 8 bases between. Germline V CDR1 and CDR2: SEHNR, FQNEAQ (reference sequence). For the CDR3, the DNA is TGTGCCAGCAGCGGTAGCGTCTCCTACGAGCAGTACTTC. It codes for CASSGSVSYEQYF.

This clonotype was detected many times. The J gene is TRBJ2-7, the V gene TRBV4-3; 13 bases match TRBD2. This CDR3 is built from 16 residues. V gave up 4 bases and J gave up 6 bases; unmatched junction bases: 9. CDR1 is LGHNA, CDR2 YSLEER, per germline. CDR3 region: CASSRVGLAGAGEQYF. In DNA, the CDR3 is TGCGCCAGCAGCCGAGTAGGACTAGCGGGAGCTGGCGAGCAGTACTTC.

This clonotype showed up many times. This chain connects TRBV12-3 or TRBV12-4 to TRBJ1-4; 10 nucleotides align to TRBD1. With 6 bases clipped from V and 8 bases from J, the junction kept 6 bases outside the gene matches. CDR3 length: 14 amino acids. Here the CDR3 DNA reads TGTGCCAGCAGGTCCGGGACAGGGGACGAAAAACTGTTTTTT. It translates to CASRSGTGDEKLFF.

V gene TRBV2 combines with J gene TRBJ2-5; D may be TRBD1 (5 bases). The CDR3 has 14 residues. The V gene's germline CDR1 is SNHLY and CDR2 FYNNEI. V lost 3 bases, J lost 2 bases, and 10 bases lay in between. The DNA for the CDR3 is TGTGCCAGCAGTGAGTCGACAGCACAAGAGACCCAGTACTTC. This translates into CASSESTAQETQYF. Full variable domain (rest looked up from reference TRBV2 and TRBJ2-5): EPEVTQTPSHQVTQMGQEVILRCVPISNHLYFYWYRQILGQKVEFLVSFYNNEISEKSEIFDDQFSVERPDGSNFTLKIRSTKLEDSAMYFCASSESTAQETQYFGPGTRLLVL.

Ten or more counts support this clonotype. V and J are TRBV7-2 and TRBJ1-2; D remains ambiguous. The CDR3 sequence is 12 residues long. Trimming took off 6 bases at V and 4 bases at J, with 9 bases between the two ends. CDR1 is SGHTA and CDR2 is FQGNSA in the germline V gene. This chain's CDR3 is CASSLTGYGYTF. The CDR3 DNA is TGTGCCAGCAGTTTAACTGGCTATGGCTACACCTTC.

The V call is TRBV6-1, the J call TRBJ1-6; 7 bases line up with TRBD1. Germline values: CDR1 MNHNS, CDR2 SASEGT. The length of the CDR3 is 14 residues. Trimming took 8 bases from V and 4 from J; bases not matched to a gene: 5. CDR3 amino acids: CASLAGGYNSPLHF. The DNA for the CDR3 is TGTGCCAGCCTCGCAGGGGGTTATAATTCACCCCTCCACTTT.

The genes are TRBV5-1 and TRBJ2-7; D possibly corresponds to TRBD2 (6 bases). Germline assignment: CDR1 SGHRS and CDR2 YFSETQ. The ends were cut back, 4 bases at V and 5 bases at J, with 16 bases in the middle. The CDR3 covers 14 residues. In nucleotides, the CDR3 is TGCGCCAGCAGCGTGGGGGGATTCCGGGACGAGCAGTACTTC. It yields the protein CASSVGGFRDEQYF.

The CDR3 protein is CASSSDRGIGGYTF. DNA of the CDR3: TGTGCCAGCAGCTCCGACAGGGGAATTGGAGGCTACACCTTC. V usage is TRBV7-2 and J usage is TRBJ1-2; 8 bases map to TRBD1. CDR1 and CDR2 (germline): SGHTA, FQGNSA. Losses at the gene ends were 4 bases for V and 8 bases for J; bases not matched to a gene: 9. The CDR3 length is 14 residues.

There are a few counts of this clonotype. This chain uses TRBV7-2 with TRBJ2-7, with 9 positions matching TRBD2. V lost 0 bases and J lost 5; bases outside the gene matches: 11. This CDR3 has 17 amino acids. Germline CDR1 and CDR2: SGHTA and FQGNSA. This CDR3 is CASSLASARGGRNEQYF. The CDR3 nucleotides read TGTGCCAGCAGCTTAGCGTCGGCGCGGGGGGGTCGAAACGAGCAGTACTTC.

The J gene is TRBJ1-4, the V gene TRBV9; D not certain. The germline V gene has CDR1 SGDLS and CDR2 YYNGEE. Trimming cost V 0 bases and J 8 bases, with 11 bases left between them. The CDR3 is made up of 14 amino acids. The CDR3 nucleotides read TGTGCCAGCAGCGTAGGATCCCTGGGCGAAAAACTGTTTTTT. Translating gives CASSVGSLGEKLFF.

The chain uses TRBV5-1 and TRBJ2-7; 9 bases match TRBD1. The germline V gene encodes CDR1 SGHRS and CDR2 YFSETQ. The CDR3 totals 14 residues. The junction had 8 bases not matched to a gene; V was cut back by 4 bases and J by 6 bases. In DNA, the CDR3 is TGCGCCAGCAGCCTACCGGGACAGGGCCGCGAGCAGTACTTC. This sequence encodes CASSLPGQGREQYF.

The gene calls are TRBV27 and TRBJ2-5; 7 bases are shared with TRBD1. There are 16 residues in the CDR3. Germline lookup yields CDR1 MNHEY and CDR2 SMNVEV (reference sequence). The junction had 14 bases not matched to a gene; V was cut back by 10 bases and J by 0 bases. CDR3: CATSLPTGSYQETQYF. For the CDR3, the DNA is TGTGCCACCTCATTACCGACAGGGTCTTACCAAGAGACCCAGTACTTC.

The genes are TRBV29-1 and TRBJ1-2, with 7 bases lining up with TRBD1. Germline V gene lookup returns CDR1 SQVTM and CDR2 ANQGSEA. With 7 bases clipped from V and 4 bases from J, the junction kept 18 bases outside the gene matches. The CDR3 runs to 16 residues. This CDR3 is CSAKPERDSRLYGYTF. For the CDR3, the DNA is TGCAGCGCGAAGCCGGAACGGGACAGCAGACTCTATGGCTACACCTTC.

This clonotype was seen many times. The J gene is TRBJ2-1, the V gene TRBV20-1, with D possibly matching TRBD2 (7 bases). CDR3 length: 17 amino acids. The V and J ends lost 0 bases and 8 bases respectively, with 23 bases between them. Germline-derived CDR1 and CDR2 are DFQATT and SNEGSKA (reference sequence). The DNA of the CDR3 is TGCAGTGCTAGAGATCCCTTTTGGGAGGGGGTGAGAGATGAGCAGTTCTTC. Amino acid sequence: CSARDPFWEGVRDEQFF.

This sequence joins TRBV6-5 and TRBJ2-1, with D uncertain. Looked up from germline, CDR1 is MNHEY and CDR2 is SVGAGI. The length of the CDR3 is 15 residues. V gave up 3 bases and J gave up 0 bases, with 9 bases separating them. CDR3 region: CASSYYGDSYNEQFF. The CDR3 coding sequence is TGTGCCAGCAGTTATTACGGAGACTCCTACAATGAGCAGTTCTTC.

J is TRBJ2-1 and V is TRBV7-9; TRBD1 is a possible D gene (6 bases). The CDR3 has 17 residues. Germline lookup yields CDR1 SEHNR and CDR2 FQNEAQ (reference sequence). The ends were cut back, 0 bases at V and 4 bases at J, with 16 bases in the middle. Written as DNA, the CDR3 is TGTGCCAGCAGCTTAGCGCAGGGGCCCTACCCTTACAATGAGCAGTTCTTC. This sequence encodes CASSLAQGPYPYNEQFF.

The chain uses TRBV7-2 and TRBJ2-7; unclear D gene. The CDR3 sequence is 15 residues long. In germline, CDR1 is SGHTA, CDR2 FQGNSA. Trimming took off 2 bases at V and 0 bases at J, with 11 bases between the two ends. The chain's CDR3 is CASSLPPWSSYEQYF. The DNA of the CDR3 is TGTGCCAGCAGCTTACCCCCTTGGAGCTCCTACGAGCAGTACTTC. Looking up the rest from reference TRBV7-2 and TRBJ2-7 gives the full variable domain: GAGVSQSPSNKVTEKGKDVELRCDPISGHTALYWYRQSLGQGLEFLIYFQGNSAPDKSGLPSDRFSAERTGGSVSTLTIQRTQQEDSAVYLCASSLPPWSSYEQYFGPGTRLTVT.

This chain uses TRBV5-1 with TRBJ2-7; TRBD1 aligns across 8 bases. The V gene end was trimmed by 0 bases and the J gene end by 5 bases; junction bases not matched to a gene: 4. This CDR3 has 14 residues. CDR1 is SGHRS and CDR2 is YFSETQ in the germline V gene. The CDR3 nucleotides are TGCGCCAGCAGCTTGGCTCAGGGGGCCGACGAGCAGTACTTC. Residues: CASSLAQGADEQYF. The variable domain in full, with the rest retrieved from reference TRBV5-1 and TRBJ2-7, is KAGVTQTPRYLIKTRGQQVTLSCSPISGHRSVSWYQQTPGQGLQFLFEYFSETQRNKGNFPGRFSGRQFSNSRSEMNVSTLELGDSALYLCASSLAQGADEQYFGPGTRLTVT.

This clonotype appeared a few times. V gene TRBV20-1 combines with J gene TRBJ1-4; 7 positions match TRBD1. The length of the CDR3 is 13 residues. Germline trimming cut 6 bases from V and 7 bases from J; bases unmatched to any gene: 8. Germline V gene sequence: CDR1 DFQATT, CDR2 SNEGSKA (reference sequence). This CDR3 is CSAQGGAGEKLFF. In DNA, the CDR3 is TGCAGTGCCCAAGGGGGCGCGGGTGAAAAACTGTTTTTT.

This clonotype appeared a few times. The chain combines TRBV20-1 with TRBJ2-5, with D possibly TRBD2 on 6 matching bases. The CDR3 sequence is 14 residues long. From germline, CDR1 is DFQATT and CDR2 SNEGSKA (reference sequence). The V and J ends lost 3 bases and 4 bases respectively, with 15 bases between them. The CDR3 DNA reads TGCAGTGCTAGGTCTGGACTAACCCTAGAGACCCAGTACTTC. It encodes CSARSGLTLETQYF.